Listed here are 25 T cell receptor beta chains from one sample, sequenced in a study of blood T cell repertoires in COVID-19. Generated by immunoSEQ multiplex PCR, the TCRdb table keeps only in-frame clones and is missing some. Of under 200,000 clones listed, about 88% are singletons. The sample comprised peripheral blood. Every receptor here comes from a man in his sixties with COVID-19, enrolled during active disease.

The rearrangement uses TRBV7-2 and TRBJ2-7; tentatively, D is TRBD1 (6 bases). The germline CDR1 and CDR2 sequences are SGHTA and FQGNSA. CDR3 length: 13 residues. The V end lost 8 bases, the J end lost 6 bases, and 17 bases lay between the germline ends. CDR3 in DNA: TGTGCCAGCGCAGGGGTTGTCGGCCGCGAGCAGTACTTC. It specifies CASAGVVGREQYF.

In this sample, this clone turned up a few times. The CDR3 nucleotides are TGTGCCAGCAGCTCGGGGGCTAGCGGGCCTAGCACAGATACGCAGTATTTT. Its protein is CASSSGASGPSTDTQYF. J is TRBJ2-3 and V is TRBV11-3; 8 bases match TRBD2. The CDR3 has 17 amino acids. Germline assignment: CDR1 SGHNT and CDR2 YENEEA. The V gene end was trimmed by 4 bases and the J gene end by 0 bases; junction bases not matched to a gene: 9.

The gene calls are TRBV15 and TRBJ2-1; no definite D call. Germline V gene lookup returns CDR1 LNHNV and CDR2 YYDKDF (reference sequence). The CDR3 is 13 amino acids. V lost 1 base and J 7 bases, leaving 8 bases between the germline ends. The CDR3 sequence: CATSRASVNEQFF. DNA for the CDR3: TGTGCCACCAGCAGAGCCTCGGTGAATGAGCAGTTCTTC.

The V call is TRBV24-1, the J call TRBJ2-7; 11 bases fit TRBD1. After removal of 4 bases from V and 4 bases from J, the junction contained 5 bases not matched to a gene. Germline assignment: CDR1 KGHDR and CDR2 SFDVKD. The CDR3 is 15 amino acids. DNA for the CDR3: TGTGCCACCAGTGACTCCGGGACAGGGGGTTACGAGCAGTACTTC. It encodes CATSDSGTGGYEQYF.

This clone is a singleton in its sample. The chain has TRBV29-1 and TRBJ2-7; the match to TRBD1 covers 8 bases. Germline CDR1 reads SQVTM; CDR2 reads ANQGSEA. V trimming: 3 bases; J trimming: 2 bases; junction bases outside the gene matches: 0. The CDR3 runs to 12 residues. CDR3 sequence reads: CSVEGQAYEQYF. CDR3 bases: TGCAGCGTTGAGGGACAGGCCTACGAGCAGTACTTC.

This chain joins TRBV27 and TRBJ1-5, with 10 nucleotides matching TRBD1. Germline CDR1 reads MNHEY; CDR2 reads SMNVEV (reference sequence). V lost 6 bases, J lost 1 base, and 6 bases stayed unmatched. The CDR3 covers 16 residues. The CDR3 DNA reads as TGTGCCAGCAGACCGGGGACAGGGGAAAGCAATCAGCCCCAGCATTTT. Residues: CASRPGTGESNQPQHF.

CDR3 amino acids: CASSQGNRGIGYTF. CDR3 DNA sequence: TGTGCCAGCAGCCAAGGCAACAGGGGGATCGGCTACACCTTC. The genes are TRBV3-1 (or the pseudogene TRBV3-2) and TRBJ1-2; 8 nucleotides align to TRBD1. V lost 1 base to trimming and J lost 8 bases; unmatched junction nucleotides: 6. The CDR3 runs to 14 residues. CDR1 and CDR2 (germline): LGHDT, YNNKEL (reference sequence).

The V and J genes are TRBV7-5 and TRBJ1-6; TRBD1, the D gene given by the table, was not confirmed from the DNA. TRBV7-5 is tagged as a pseudogene. The CDR3 consists of 15 residues. The chain's CDR3 is CARSLGDRDNSPLHF. The CDR3 DNA reads as TGTGCCAGAAGCTTAGGGGACAGGGACAATTCACCCCTCCACTTT.

The chain combines TRBV28 with TRBJ1-2, with 8 positions matching TRBD1. V trimming: 6 bases; J trimming: 5 bases; junction bases outside the gene matches: 2. This CDR3 is built from 12 residues. Germline V gene lookup returns CDR1 MDHEN and CDR2 SYDVKM. This chain's CDR3 is CASRRQGYGYTF. DNA of the CDR3: TGTGCCAGCAGGCGACAGGGGTATGGCTACACCTTC.

The chain carries TRBV18 and TRBJ1-2, with D tentatively TRBD1 (6 bases). The ends were cut back, 2 bases at V and 6 bases at J, with 25 bases in the middle. The CDR3 is 18 residues long. CDR1 and CDR2 (germline): KGHSH, LQKENI. CDR3 in amino acids: CASSPYNIRGGKRDGYTF. The CDR3 DNA reads as TGTGCCAGCTCACCATACAACATCCGCGGGGGCAAACGAGATGGCTACACCTTC.

V usage is TRBV4-1 and J usage is TRBJ2-1, with 9 bases identical to TRBD2. The CDR3 is 16 residues long. J was trimmed by 3 bases and V by 0 bases; bases with no gene match: 3. CDR1 MGHRA and CDR2 YSYEKL come from the germline V gene. The CDR3 here is CASSQETSGYYNEQFF. CDR3 coding DNA: TGCGCCAGCAGCCAAGAAACTAGCGGGTACTACAATGAGCAGTTCTTC.

The chain uses TRBV24-1 and TRBJ2-2; no clear D gene. CDR1 KGHDR and CDR2 SFDVKD come from the germline V gene. CDR3 length: 12 residues. Trimming stripped 4 bases from V and 5 bases from J, with 4 bases between. Here the CDR3 reads CATSERTGELFF. The CDR3 DNA follows: TGTGCCACCAGTGAACGGACCGGGGAGCTGTTTTTT.

The chain employs TRBV7-9 and TRBJ2-7; D is unresolved. This CDR3 is 14 amino acids long. The germline gives CDR1 SEHNR, CDR2 FQNEAQ (reference sequence). V was shortened by 1 base and J by 3 bases, with 10 bases between the two germline ends. CDR3 residues: CASSLVQYSYEQYF. The CDR3 region has the DNA TGTGCCAGCAGCTTAGTTCAGTACAGCTACGAGCAGTACTTC.

This clone was recorded once. This rearrangement joins TRBV18 to TRBJ1-5; D remains ambiguous. From germline, CDR1 is KGHSH and CDR2 LQKENI. The germline V and J ends were trimmed by 3 bases and 8 bases, with 11 bases remaining between them. The CDR3 is made up of 13 amino acids. The CDR3 loop is CASSPQFGKPQHF. CDR3 nucleotides: TGTGCCAGCTCACCGCAATTCGGGAAGCCCCAGCATTTT.

For this clone: The sample carries other DNA sequences with the same CDR3. V gene TRBV27 combines with J gene TRBJ2-5; TRBD2 matches at 12 bases. The CDR3 spans 15 residues. V shed 4 bases, J shed 2 bases, and the junction held 2 bases outside the gene matches. Germline CDR1 MNHEY, CDR2 SMNVEV (reference sequence). CDR3 DNA sequence: TGTGCCAGCAGTTCCGGACTAGCGGGACAAGAGACCCAGTACTTC. Translated, it gives CASSSGLAGQETQYF.

This chain joins TRBV5-5 and TRBJ2-2, with D unresolved. V gave up 1 base and J gave up 4 bases, with 8 bases separating them. The CDR3 extends over 14 amino acids. Germline V gene sequence: CDR1 SGHKS, CDR2 YYEKEE (reference sequence). The CDR3, as DNA: TGTGCCAGCAGCTTGTCACTAAGCACCGGGGAGCTGTTTTTT. As protein: CASSLSLSTGELFF.

This rearrangement joins TRBV28 to TRBJ1-2; D call uncertain. V was shortened by 2 bases and J by 8 bases, with 9 bases between the two germline ends. Germline CDR1 and CDR2: MDHEN and SYDVKM. The CDR3 covers 12 residues. CDR3 region: CASSLPSLGYTF. The CDR3 DNA reads as TGTGCCAGCAGTTTACCCTCCCTAGGCTACACCTTC.

The rearrangement uses TRBV27 and TRBJ1-5; possibly TRBD1 for D (6 bases). CDR1 is MNHEY, CDR2 SMNVEV, per germline (reference sequence). The CDR3 covers 16 residues. V was clipped by 5 bases and J by 3 bases, with 17 bases between them. The CDR3 nucleotides read TGTGCCAGCAGTGCAAGCTGGACAGTTGACAATCAGCCCCAGCATTTT. Its translation: CASSASWTVDNQPQHF.

This clone was observed a single time. The V and J genes are TRBV11-2 and TRBJ2-2, with D possibly being TRBD2 (8 bases). This CDR3 comprises 16 residues. V dropped 7 bases and J dropped 7 bases, with 22 bases sitting between them. Germline CDR1 is SGHAT and CDR2 is FQNNGV. The CDR3 DNA reads as TGTGCCAGCACCCTGCGGGGGGCAGGGGGACACGGGGAGCTGTTTTTT. Residues: CASTLRGAGGHGELFF. Variable domain in full (rest from reference TRBV11-2 and TRBJ2-2): EAGVAQSPRYKIIEKRQSVAFWCNPISGHATLYWYQQILGQGPKLLIQFQNNGVVDDSQLPKDRFSAERLKGVDSTLKIQPAKLEDSAVYLCASTLRGAGGHGELFFGEGSRLTVL.

This chain links TRBV6-5 with TRBJ1-2; D may be TRBD1 (5 bases). The CDR3 extends over 13 amino acids. CDR1 and CDR2 (germline): MNHEY, SVGAGI. Trimming shortened V by 5 bases and J by 4 bases, and 11 bases separated the two germline ends. The CDR3 DNA sequence: TGTGCCAGCAGTCATGACAGACTCTATGGCTACACCTTC. This gives the protein CASSHDRLYGYTF.

The chain uses TRBV7-9 and TRBJ2-5; 7 nucleotides line up with TRBD2. The CDR3 is 14 amino acids. The germline gives CDR1 SEHNR, CDR2 FQNEAQ (reference sequence). With 7 bases clipped from V and 2 bases from J, the junction kept 7 bases outside the gene matches. The CDR3 spells CASTKSAGQETQYF. The CDR3 nucleotides read TGTGCCAGCACCAAGTCAGCGGGACAAGAGACCCAGTACTTC.

J is TRBJ1-1 and V is TRBV30; D is unclear. The CDR3 totals 14 residues. Trimming cost V 2 bases and J 1 base, with 11 bases left between them. The germline V gene has CDR1 GTSNPN and CDR2 SVGIG (reference sequence). In DNA form, the CDR3 reads TGTGCCTGGAGTCGGGAATGGGCGAACACTGAAGCTTTCTTT. Protein product: CAWSREWANTEAFF.

The chain recombines TRBV4-2 with TRBJ2-5; weak D call: TRBD1 (5 bases). V lost 2 bases and J lost 2, with 12 bases in between. CDR3 length: 15 residues. Germline loops: CDR1 LGHNA, CDR2 YNFKEQ. The CDR3 here is CASSQITGYQETQYF. In DNA form, the CDR3 reads TGTGCCAGCAGCCAAATAACAGGTTATCAAGAGACCCAGTACTTC.

This clone was seen a single time. The gene calls are TRBV18 and TRBJ1-3, with 12 bases fitting TRBD1. The CDR3 covers 18 residues. V dropped 3 bases and J dropped 3; count of bases not matched to a gene: 9. CDR1 is KGHSH, CDR2 LQKENI, per germline. The CDR3 reads CASSPYGTGGSYGNTIYF. CDR3 nucleotide sequence: TGTGCCAGCTCACCTTACGGGACAGGGGGCTCTTATGGAAACACCATATATTTT.

The rearrangement links TRBV19 to TRBJ2-7, with TRBD1 identical over 10 bases. Germline V gives CDR1 LNHDA, CDR2 SQIVND (reference sequence). V trimming: 3 bases; J trimming: 4 bases; junction bases outside the gene matches: 12. This CDR3 comprises 17 residues. The CDR3 nucleotides read TGTGCCAGTAGTATTAGGCCCCGGGACAGGGGCGTATACGAGCAGTACTTC. Residues: CASSIRPRDRGVYEQYF.